What follows are 13 T cell receptor beta chains derived from one specimen sequenced in a study of cytomegalovirus exposure and HLA in healthy donors. Libraries were prepared by immunoSEQ multiplex PCR; TCRdb keeps only in-frame clonotypes and omits some of them. This sample has 90,000 to 150,000 clones, with 80% to 90% found just once. The sequencing sample was made of PBMCs. The source of these receptors is a man aged 18 to 29 in good health and CMV-seropositive.

V is TRBV5-4 and J is TRBJ2-5; 10 positions agree with TRBD1. Germline values: CDR1 SGHNT, CDR2 YYREEE (reference sequence). Trimming at V came to 4 bases and at J to 2 bases, leaving 5 bases not matched to a gene. The CDR3 sequence is 15 residues long. The CDR3 loop reads CASSRGDRGQETQYF. In nucleotides, the CDR3 is TGTGCCAGCAGCCGCGGGGACAGGGGACAAGAGACCCAGTACTTC.

The gene calls are TRBV19 and TRBJ2-1, with 7 bases that match TRBD2. This CDR3 is built from 14 residues. V lost 8 bases, J lost 7 bases, and 11 bases stayed unmatched. Germline V gene lookup returns CDR1 LNHDA and CDR2 SQIVND (reference sequence). CDR3 coding DNA: TGTGCCAGTGGGTCCAGCGGGGTATTAAATGAGCAGTTCTTC. This codes for CASGSSGVLNEQFF.

The rearrangement joins TRBV4-1 to TRBJ2-2, with 10 bases fitting TRBD2. The CDR3 is made up of 17 amino acids. Germline assignment: CDR1 MGHRA and CDR2 YSYEKL. Losses at the gene ends were 0 bases for V and 5 bases for J; bases not matched to a gene: 6. CDR3 sequence reads: CASSQEGQRGGTGELFF. In DNA, the CDR3 is TGCGCCAGCAGCCAAGAGGGCCAGCGGGGGGGAACCGGGGAGCTGTTTTTT.

The V gene is TRBV6-4, the J gene TRBJ2-1; the match to TRBD2 covers 14 bases. Trimming at V came to 3 bases and at J to 8 bases, leaving 3 bases not matched to a gene. The length of the CDR3 is 15 residues. The germline V gene has CDR1 MRHNA and CDR2 SNTAGT. CDR3: CASSETSGGGDEQFF. The CDR3 DNA sequence: TGTGCCAGCAGTGAGACTAGCGGGGGGGGTGATGAGCAGTTCTTC.

This chain uses TRBV5-8 with TRBJ1-6; D uncertain. Germline CDR1 is SGHTS and CDR2 is YDEGEE. V was pared by 0 bases and J by 0 bases, with 19 bases between. This CDR3 has 20 residues. CDR3 protein: CASSLGVWEAPSSYNSPLHF. In nucleotides, the CDR3 is TGTGCCAGCAGCTTGGGGGTATGGGAGGCCCCGAGCTCCTATAATTCACCCCTCCACTTT.

J is TRBJ2-2 and V is TRBV19; possible D gene TRBD1, 6 bases. This CDR3 has 19 residues. Germline CDR1 reads LNHDA; CDR2 reads SQIVND (reference sequence). Trimming removed 2 bases from V and 6 bases from J, with 25 bases in between. The DNA for the CDR3 is TGTGCCAGTAGTATATATAGTGGGATCCTAACAGGGATAGCCGGGGAGCTGTTTTTT. It codes for CASSIYSGILTGIAGELFF.

The chain combines TRBV11-1 with TRBJ2-7; 7 bases agree with TRBD1. J lost 0 bases, V lost 5 bases, and 10 bases had no gene match. CDR1 is SGHAT, CDR2 FQDESV, per germline (reference sequence). There are 16 residues in the CDR3. The CDR3 region is CASSPWTGGLSYEQYF. DNA for the CDR3: TGTGCCAGCAGCCCTTGGACAGGAGGACTCTCCTACGAGCAGTACTTC.

The chain employs TRBV6-5 and TRBJ1-2; D unresolved. CDR1 is MNHEY, CDR2 SVGAGI, per germline. The CDR3 is 14 residues long. The ends were cut back, 8 bases at V and 2 bases at J, with 15 bases in the middle. This CDR3 is CASGAAVSNYGYTF. The DNA of the CDR3 is TGTGCCAGCGGAGCGGCAGTGAGCAACTATGGCTACACCTTC.

This rearrangement joins TRBV6-5 to TRBJ1-1; maybe TRBD1 (5 bases). The CDR3 has 12 residues. Germline values: CDR1 MNHEY, CDR2 SVGAGI. The V end lost 7 bases, the J end lost 5 bases, and 11 bases lay between the germline ends. DNA for the CDR3: TGTGCCAGCAATCGGGAGGGGACTGAAGCTTTCTTT. Protein sequence: CASNREGTEAFF.

V and J are TRBV25-1 and TRBJ1-1; 7 bases agree with TRBD1. The CDR3 has 14 amino acids. The V segment lost 1 base and the J segment 1 base; nucleotides outside the gene matches: 0. Germline CDR1 reads MGHDK; CDR2 reads SYGVNS. CDR3 in DNA: TGTGCCAGCAGTGAATGGGACAGGAACACTGAAGCTTTCTTT. Its translation: CASSEWDRNTEAFF.

This clone was seen only a few times. The chain links TRBV25-1 to TRBJ2-4; no definite D call. Per the germline V gene, CDR1 is MGHDK and CDR2 is SYGVNS. There are 10 residues in the CDR3. V dropped 0 bases and J dropped 13 bases, with 4 bases sitting between them. The CDR3 here is CASSEYRQYF. As DNA, the CDR3 is TGTGCCAGCAGTGAATACAGGCAGTACTTC.

The rearrangement joins TRBV5-4 to TRBJ1-2; D gene unclear. CDR1 is SGHNT, CDR2 YYREEE, per germline (reference sequence). V lost 0 bases to trimming and J lost 4 bases, with 10 bases between them. The CDR3 is made up of 14 amino acids. Here the CDR3 reads CASSLVGGTYGYTF. In nucleotides, the CDR3 is TGTGCCAGCAGCTTGGTTGGCGGAACCTATGGCTACACCTTC.

V is TRBV6-5 and J is TRBJ1-5, with 7 bases that match TRBD1. The ends lost 1 base at V and 6 bases at J; junction bases unmatched: 3. The germline gives CDR1 MNHEY, CDR2 SVGAGI. The CDR3 runs 14 residues. CDR3 sequence: CASSYYRGGQPQHF. CDR3 in DNA: TGTGCCAGCAGTTACTACAGGGGCGGTCAGCCCCAGCATTTT.